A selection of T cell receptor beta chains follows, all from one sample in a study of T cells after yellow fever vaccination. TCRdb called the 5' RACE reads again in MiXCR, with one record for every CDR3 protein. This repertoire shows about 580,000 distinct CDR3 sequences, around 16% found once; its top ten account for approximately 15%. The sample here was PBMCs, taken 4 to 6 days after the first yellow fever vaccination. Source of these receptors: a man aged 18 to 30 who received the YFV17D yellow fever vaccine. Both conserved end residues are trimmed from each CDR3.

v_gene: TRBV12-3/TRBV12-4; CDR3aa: ASRDAGQPNSPLH
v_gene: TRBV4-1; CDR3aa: ASSQDPGHSGNTIY
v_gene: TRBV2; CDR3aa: ASSEQEGLWANVLT
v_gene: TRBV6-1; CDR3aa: ASSVYRGSGANVLT
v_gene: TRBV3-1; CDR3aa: ASSQADFGGSTDTQY
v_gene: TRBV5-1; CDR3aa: ASRRRTTSTDTQY
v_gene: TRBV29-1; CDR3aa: SVTRQPGQGVGGYT
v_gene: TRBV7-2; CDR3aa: ASSFGQYSPLH
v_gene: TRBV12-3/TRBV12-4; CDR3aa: ASTLDSGEQY
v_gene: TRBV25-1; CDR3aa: ASSEQGALYNEQF